This T cell receptor (beta chain) was captured by sequencing in a study of T cells in localized non-small cell lung cancer. TCRdb keeps only in-frame clones here, not all; method: immunoSEQ multiplex PCR. The data contain approximately 30,000 clones, roughly 87% of them singletons. This clone appeared a single time. As yet, its antigen is unknown. Study results and limitations: Maximal T cell clonality occurred in uninvolved adjacent lung, with tumor ranking below it. Longer survival (overall) was linked to higher T cell density in blood.

The germline V and J ends were trimmed by 3 bases and 2 bases, with 10 bases remaining between them. The CDR3 sequence is 14 residues long. Per the germline V gene, CDR1 is SGHRS and CDR2 is YFSETQ. The clonotype was recovered from a man aged 35-75 years with stage III lung adenocarcinoma. Here the sequenced sample was peripheral blood mononuclear cells, taken before any cancer treatment. The J gene is TRBJ2-3, the V gene TRBV5-1; D is unclear. Here the CDR3 reads CASSWTDYTDTQYF. As DNA, the CDR3 is TGCGCCAGCAGCTGGACGGATTACACAGATACGCAGTATTTT. Combining the CDR3 with reference TRBV5-1 and TRBJ2-3 gives the whole variable domain KAGVTQTPRYLIKTRGQQVTLSCSPISGHRSVSWYQQTPGQGLQFLFEYFSETQRNKGNFPGRFSGRQFSNSRSEMNVSTLELGDSALYLCASSWTDYTDTQYFGPGTRLTVL.